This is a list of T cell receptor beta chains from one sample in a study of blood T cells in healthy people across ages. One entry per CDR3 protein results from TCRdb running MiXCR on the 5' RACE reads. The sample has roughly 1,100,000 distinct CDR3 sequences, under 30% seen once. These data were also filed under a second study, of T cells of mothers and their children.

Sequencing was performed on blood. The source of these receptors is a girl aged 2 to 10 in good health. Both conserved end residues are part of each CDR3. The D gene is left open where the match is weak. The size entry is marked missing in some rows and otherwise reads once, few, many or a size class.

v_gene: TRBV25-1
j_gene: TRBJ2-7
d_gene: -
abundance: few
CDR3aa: CASSDGSSREQYF
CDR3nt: TGTGCCAGCAGTGACGGGAGTTCGCGTGAGCAGTACTTC

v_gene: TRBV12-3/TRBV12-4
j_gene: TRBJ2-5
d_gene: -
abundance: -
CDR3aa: CASSFARSIETQYF
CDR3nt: TGTGCCAGCAGTTTCGCCCGTTCCATAGAGACCCAGTACTTC

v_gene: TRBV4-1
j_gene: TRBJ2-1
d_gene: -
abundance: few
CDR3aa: CASSRQPDTDEQFF
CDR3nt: TGCGCCAGCAGCCGCCAACCCGACACCGATGAGCAGTTCTTC

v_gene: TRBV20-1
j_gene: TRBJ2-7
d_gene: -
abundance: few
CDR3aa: CSADLESYEQCF
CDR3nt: TGCAGTGCAGATCTAGAAAGCTACGAGCAGTGCTTC

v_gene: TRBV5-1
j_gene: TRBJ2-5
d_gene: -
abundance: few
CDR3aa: CASSRDTAQETQYF
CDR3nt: TGCGCCAGCAGCCGGGACACCGCCCAAGAGACCCAGTACTTC

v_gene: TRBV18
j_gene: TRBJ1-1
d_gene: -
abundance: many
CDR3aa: CASSKGENTEAFF
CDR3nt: TGTGCCAGCTCAAAGGGGGAGAACACTGAAGCTTTCTTT

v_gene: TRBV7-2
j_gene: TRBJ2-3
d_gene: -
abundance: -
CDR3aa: CASSSALYDGDTQYF
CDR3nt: TGTGCCAGCAGCTCGGCACTTTATGACGGGGATACGCAGTATTTT

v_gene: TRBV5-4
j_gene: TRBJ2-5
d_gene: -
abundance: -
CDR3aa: CASSFFPPETQYF
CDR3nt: TGTGCCAGCAGCTTTTTTCCTCCGGAGACCCAGTACTTC

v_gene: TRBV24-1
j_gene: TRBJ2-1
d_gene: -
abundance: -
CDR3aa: CATSGEEQFF
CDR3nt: TGTGCCACCAGTGGAGAAGAGCAGTTCTTC

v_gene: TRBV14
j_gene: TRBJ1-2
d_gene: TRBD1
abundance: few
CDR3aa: CASSQVTGDYGYTF
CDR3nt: TGTGCCAGCAGCCAAGTTACAGGGGACTATGGCTACACCTTC

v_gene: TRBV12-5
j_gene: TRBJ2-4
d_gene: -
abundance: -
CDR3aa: CASGLVEGWNIQYF
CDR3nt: TGTGCTAGTGGTTTGGTAGAGGGGTGGAACATTCAGTACTTC

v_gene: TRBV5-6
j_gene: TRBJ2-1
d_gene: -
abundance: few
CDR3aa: CASSFWVRLMAPNEQFF
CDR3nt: TGTGCCAGCAGCTTTTGGGTCCGGCTAATGGCTCCCAATGAGCAGTTCTTC

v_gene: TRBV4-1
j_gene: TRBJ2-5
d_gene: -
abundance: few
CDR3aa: CASRPGPLRAKETQYF
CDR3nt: TGCGCCAGCAGGCCGGGACCCCTACGAGCAAAAGAGACCCAGTACTTC

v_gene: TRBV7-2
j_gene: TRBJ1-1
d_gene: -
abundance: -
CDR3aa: CASSLLVAANTEAFF
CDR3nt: TGTGCCAGCAGCTTATTAGTGGCCGCGAACACTGAAGCTTTCTTT

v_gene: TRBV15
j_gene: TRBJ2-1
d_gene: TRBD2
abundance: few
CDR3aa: CATLLAGGGEQFF
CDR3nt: TGTGCCACCTTGCTAGCGGGAGGGGGAGAGCAGTTCTTC

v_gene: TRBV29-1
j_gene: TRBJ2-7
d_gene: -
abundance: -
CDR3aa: CSVMDSDSYEQYF
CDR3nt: TGCAGCGTGATGGACAGCGACTCCTACGAGCAGTACTTC

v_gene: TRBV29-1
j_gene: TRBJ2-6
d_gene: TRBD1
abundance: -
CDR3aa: CSASRGDRVSGANVLTF
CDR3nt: TGCAGCGCCTCCCGGGGGGACAGGGTTTCTGGGGCCAACGTCCTGACTTTC

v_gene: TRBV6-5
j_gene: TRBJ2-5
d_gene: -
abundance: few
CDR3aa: CATRTDLQETQYF
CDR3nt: TGTGCCACCAGGACAGACCTACAAGAGACCCAGTACTTC

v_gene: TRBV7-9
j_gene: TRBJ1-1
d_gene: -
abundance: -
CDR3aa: CASSLYQGAEAFF
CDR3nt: TGTGCCAGCAGCCTGTATCAGGGCGCGGAGGCTTTCTTT

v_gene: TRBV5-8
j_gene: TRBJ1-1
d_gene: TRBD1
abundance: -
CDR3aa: CASSSGQVGAEAFF
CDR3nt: TGTGCCAGCAGCTCGGGACAGGTCGGCGCTGAAGCTTTCTTT

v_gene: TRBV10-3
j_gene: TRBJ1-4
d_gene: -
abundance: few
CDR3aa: CAIQQGSDEKLFF
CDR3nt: TGTGCCATCCAACAGGGTTCGGATGAAAAACTGTTTTTT

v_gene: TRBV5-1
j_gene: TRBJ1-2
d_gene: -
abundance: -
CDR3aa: CASSLDPYLEGHYGYTF
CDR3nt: TGCGCCAGCAGCTTGGACCCATATTTGGAGGGTCACTATGGCTACACCTTC

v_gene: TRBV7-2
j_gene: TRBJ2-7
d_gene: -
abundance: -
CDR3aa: CASSLQGQAYEQYF
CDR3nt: TGTGCCAGCAGCTTACAAGGGCAGGCCTACGAGCAGTACTTC

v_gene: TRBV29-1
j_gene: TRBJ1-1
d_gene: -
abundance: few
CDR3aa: CSVEGPLNTEAFF
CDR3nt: TGCAGCGTTGAAGGCCCTTTGAACACTGAAGCTTTCTTT

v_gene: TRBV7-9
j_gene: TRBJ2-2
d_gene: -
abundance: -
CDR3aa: CASGKGVDTGELFF
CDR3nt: TGTGCCAGCGGAAAGGGGGTGGACACCGGGGAGCTGTTTTTT

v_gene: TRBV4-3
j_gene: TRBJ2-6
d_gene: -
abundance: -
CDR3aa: CASSQDWPGALSGANVLTF
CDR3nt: TGCGCCAGCAGCCAAGATTGGCCAGGGGCCCTCTCTGGGGCCAACGTCCTGACTTTC

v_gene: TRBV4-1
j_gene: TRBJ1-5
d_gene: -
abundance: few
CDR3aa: CASSQGGRSNQPQHF
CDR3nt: TGCGCCAGCAGCCAAGGGGGGAGAAGCAATCAGCCCCAGCATTTT

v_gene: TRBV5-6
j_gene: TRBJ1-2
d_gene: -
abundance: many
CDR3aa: CASSLVSEERNGYTF
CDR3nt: TGTGCCAGCAGCTTGGTCTCAGAGGAGAGGAATGGCTACACCTTC

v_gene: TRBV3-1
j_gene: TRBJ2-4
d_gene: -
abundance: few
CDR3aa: CASSQVDRDYKNIQYF
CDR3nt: TGTGCCAGCAGCCAAGTGGACAGGGACTACAAAAACATTCAGTACTTC

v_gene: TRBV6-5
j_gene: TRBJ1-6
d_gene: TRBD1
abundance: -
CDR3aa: CASSYSGTGQSPLHF
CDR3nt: TGTGCCAGCAGTTACTCCGGGACAGGGCAATCACCCCTCCACTTT

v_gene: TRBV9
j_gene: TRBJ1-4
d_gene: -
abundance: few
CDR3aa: CASSSPSEKLFF
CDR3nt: TGTGCCAGCAGCTCCCCTAGTGAAAAACTGTTTTTT

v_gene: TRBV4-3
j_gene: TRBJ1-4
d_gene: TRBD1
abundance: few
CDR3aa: CASSQDGQDNEKLLF
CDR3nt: TGCGCCAGCAGCCAAGATGGACAGGATAATGAAAAACTGCTTTTT

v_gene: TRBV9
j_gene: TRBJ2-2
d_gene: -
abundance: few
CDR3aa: CASSPLNEVPGELFF
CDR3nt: TGTGCCAGCAGCCCGTTGAACGAGGTCCCCGGGGAGCTGTTTTTT

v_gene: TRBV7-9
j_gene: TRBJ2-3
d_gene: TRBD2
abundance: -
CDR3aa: CASSSLLSGSLLNTQYF
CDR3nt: TGTGCCAGCAGCTCCCTGTTGAGCGGGAGCCTTCTCAATACGCAGTATTTT

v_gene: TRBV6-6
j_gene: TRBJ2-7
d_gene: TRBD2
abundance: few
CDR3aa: CASSYGRGGYEQYF
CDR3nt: TGTGCCAGCAGTTACGGGAGGGGAGGATACGAGCAGTACTTC

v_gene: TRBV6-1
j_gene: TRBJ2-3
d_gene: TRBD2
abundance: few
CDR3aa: CASSHLAALPDTQYF
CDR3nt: TGTGCCAGCAGTCACCTAGCGGCTCTACCAGATACGCAGTATTTT

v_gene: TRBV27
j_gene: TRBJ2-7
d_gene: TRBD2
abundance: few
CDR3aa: CASSRGTTYEQYF
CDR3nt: TGTGCCAGCAGCCGCGGGACTACCTACGAGCAGTACTTC

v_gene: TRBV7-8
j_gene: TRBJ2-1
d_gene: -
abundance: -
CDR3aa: CASRRGTATNEQFF
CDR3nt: TGTGCCAGCCGGCGGGGGACAGCTACGAATGAGCAGTTCTTC

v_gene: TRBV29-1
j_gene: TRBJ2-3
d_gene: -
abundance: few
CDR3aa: CSVGTDPNGQYF
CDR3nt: TGCAGCGTTGGGACAGACCCGAATGGGCAGTATTTT

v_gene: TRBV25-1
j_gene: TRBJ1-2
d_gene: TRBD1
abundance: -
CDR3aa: CASAPPGGKAYGYAF
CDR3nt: TGTGCCAGCGCACCTCCAGGGGGGAAGGCGTATGGCTACGCCTTC

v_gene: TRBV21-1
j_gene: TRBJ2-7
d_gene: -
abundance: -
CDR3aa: CASSKGGLQGTYEQYF
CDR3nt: TGTGCCAGCAGCAAAGGGGGGCTACAGGGTACCTACGAGCAGTACTTC

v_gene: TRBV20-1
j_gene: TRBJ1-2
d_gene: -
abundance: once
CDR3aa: CSARENWGDPYGYTF
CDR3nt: TGCAGTGCTAGAGAGAATTGGGGGGACCCATATGGCTACACCTTC

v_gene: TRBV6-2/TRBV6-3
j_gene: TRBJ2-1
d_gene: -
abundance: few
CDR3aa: CASSYLPSGVSEQFF
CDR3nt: TGTGCCAGCAGTTACTTACCTAGTGGGGTAAGTGAGCAGTTCTTC

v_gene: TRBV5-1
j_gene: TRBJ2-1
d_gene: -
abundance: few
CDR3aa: CASSPGDRDNEQFF
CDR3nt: TGCGCCAGCAGCCCGGGGGACAGAGACAATGAGCAGTTCTTC

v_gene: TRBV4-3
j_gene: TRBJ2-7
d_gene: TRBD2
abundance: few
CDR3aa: CASSASGGEYEQYF
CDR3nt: TGCGCCAGCAGTGCTAGCGGGGGAGAGTACGAGCAGTACTTC

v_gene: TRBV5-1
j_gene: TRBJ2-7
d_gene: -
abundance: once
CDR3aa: CASRLSADSSYEQYF
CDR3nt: TGCGCCAGCAGGCTCTCCGCGGACAGCAGTTACGAGCAGTACTTC

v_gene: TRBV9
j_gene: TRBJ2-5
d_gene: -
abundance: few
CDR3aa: CASSVYGKETQYF
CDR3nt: TGTGCCAGCAGCGTATACGGAAAAGAGACCCAGTACTTC

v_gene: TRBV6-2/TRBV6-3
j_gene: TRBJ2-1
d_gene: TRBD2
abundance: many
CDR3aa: CASSSSGPYNEQFF
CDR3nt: TGTGCCAGCAGTTCTAGCGGTCCCTACAATGAGCAGTTCTTC

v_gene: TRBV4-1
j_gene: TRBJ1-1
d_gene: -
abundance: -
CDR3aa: CASNPWTDTEAFF
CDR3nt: TGCGCCAGCAACCCCTGGACCGACACTGAAGCTTTCTTT

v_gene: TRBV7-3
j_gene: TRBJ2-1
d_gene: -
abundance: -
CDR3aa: CASSYGGTLNGQFF
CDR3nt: TGTGCCAGTAGCTACGGGGGAACATTAAATGGGCAGTTCTTC

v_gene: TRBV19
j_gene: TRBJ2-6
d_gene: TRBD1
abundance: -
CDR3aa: CASSNTTSTGVVVAGANVLTF
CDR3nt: TGTGCCAGTAGCAACACAACCTCGACAGGGGTAGTCGTTGCAGGGGCCAACGTCCTGACTTTC

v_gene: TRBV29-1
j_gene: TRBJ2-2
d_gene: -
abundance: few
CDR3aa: CSVAPNTGELFF
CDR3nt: TGCAGCGTTGCTCCTAACACCGGGGAGCTGTTTTTT

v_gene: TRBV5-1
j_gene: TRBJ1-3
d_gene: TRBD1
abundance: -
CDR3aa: CASSQGQGGNTIYF
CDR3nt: TGCGCCAGCAGTCAAGGACAGGGCGGAAACACCATATATTTT